The sample holds many counts of the clone carrying this T cell receptor (beta chain). TCRdb used MiXCR to reprocess the RT-PCR reads, holding one entry per CDR3 protein. Of about 160,000 distinct CDR3 sequences detected, about 10% appear once; the ten largest clones hold roughly 40%. The data were taken from a study of response to subunit inactivated influenza vaccine. With 1 base removed from V and 2 bases from J, the gap between germline ends came to 8 bases. CDR3 length: 14 amino acids. The specimen was CD8+ T cells sorted from PBMCs, collected 23 to 25 months after vaccination. V and J are TRBV12-3 or TRBV12-4 and TRBJ2-5; possibly TRBD2 for D (6 bases). The TCR sequence derives from a man in his fifties or sixties who received an inactivated influenza vaccine. The CDR3 reads CASSLDGGQETQYF. CDR3 coding DNA: TGTGCCAGCAGTTTAGATGGAGGGCAAGAGACCCAGTACTTC.